These 20 T cell receptor beta chains were all obtained from the same sample, sequenced in a study of a mutant IDH1 vaccine in newly diagnosed glioma. The time point: baseline, week 1 (first vaccination visit). Treatment given: pre-vaccination baseline after standard-of-care therapy. TCRdb keeps only in-frame clones here, not all; method: immunoSEQ multiplex PCR. The sample has about 98,000 clones; about 90% are singletons. The sequences come from PBMCs, collected from a glioma patient treated with radiotherapy, temozolomide or both. Receptors originate from a woman aged 45-59 years with glioma.

The chain employs TRBV18 and TRBJ2-4; a possible D gene is TRBD2 (6 bases). CDR1 is KGHSH and CDR2 is LQKENI in the germline V gene. CDR3 length: 15 residues. Deletions cut 3 bases from V and 0 bases from J, with 9 bases between. The DNA of the CDR3 is TGTGCCAGCTCACCTGCGGGGCTAGCCAAAAACATTCAGTACTTC. This sequence encodes CASSPAGLAKNIQYF.

This chain links TRBV4-1 with TRBJ1-1; tentative D call: TRBD1 (5 bases). The V gene's germline CDR1 is MGHRA and CDR2 YSYEKL. V gave up 4 bases and J gave up 6 bases, with 12 bases separating them. This CDR3 is built from 13 residues. The CDR3 DNA follows: TGCGCCAGCAGCCTAGCGGGGGTCGCTGAAGCTTTCTTT. Its protein is CASSLAGVAEAFF.

CDR3 sequence reads: CASSLTGTGVAWGETQYF. For the CDR3, the DNA is TGTGCCAGCAGCTTAACGGGGACGGGTGTGGCCTGGGGGGAGACCCAGTACTTC. The V gene is TRBV7-3, the J gene TRBJ2-5; TRBD1 or TRBD2 may be the D gene (5 bases each). Germline V CDR1 and CDR2: SGHTA, FQGTGA. V was pared by 0 bases and J by 5 bases, with 22 bases between. This CDR3 spans 18 amino acids. The entire variable domain, with the rest obtained from reference TRBV7-3 and TRBJ2-5, is as follows: GAGVSQTPSNKVTEKGKYVELRCDPISGHTALYWYRQSLGQGPEFLIYFQGTGAADDSGLPNDRFFAVRPEGSVSTLKIQRTERGDSAVYLCASSLTGTGVAWGETQYFGPGTRLLVL.

This chain links TRBV28 with TRBJ1-2; possible D gene TRBD1, 6 bases. The CDR3 runs 13 residues. Germline V gene data show CDR1 as MDHEN and CDR2 as SYDVKM. V was pared by 4 bases and J by 7 bases, with 13 bases between. The CDR3 here is CASSSGVPFGYTF. As DNA, the CDR3 is TGTGCCAGCAGTTCAGGGGTACCCTTTGGCTACACCTTC.

V gene TRBV5-1 combines with J gene TRBJ2-5; 9 bases are shared with TRBD2. The DNA end favors TRBJ2-7, so the J call may be wrong. The CDR3 covers 14 residues. CDR1 and CDR2 from the germline V gene are SGHRS and YFSETQ. This chain's CDR3 is CASSLVSGSLEQYF. The CDR3 nucleotides read TGCGCCAGCAGCTTGGTTAGCGGGAGCCTCGAGCAGTACTTC.

This sequence joins TRBV27 and TRBJ1-5, with 8 nucleotides matching TRBD1. The ends lost 2 bases at V and 4 bases at J; junction bases unmatched: 7. This CDR3 is 16 amino acids long. Germline V gene lookup returns CDR1 MNHEY and CDR2 SMNVEV (reference sequence). CDR3 amino acids: CASSLRAGGENQPQHF. The CDR3 DNA is TGTGCCAGCAGTTTAAGGGCAGGGGGCGAAAATCAGCCCCAGCATTTT.

J is TRBJ2-5 and V is TRBV6-5; 8 positions agree with TRBD1. V shed 6 bases, J shed 5 bases, and the junction held 8 bases outside the gene matches. This CDR3 has 14 residues. CDR1 is MNHEY and CDR2 is SVGAGI in the germline V gene. Here the CDR3 DNA reads TGTGCCAGCAGCAATAGACAGGGGAGGGAGACCCAGTACTTC. This gives the protein CASSNRQGRETQYF.

The chain joins TRBV18 to TRBJ2-5; D may be TRBD1 or TRBD2 (5 bases each). The CDR3 is made up of 13 amino acids. CDR1 is KGHSH, CDR2 LQKENI, per germline. V was trimmed by 3 bases and J by 5 bases, leaving 10 bases between them. CDR3 protein: CASSPGEGETQYF. The CDR3 region has the DNA TGTGCCAGCTCACCCGGAGAGGGGGAGACCCAGTACTTC. Variable domain in full (rest from reference TRBV18 and TRBJ2-5): NAGVMQNPRHLVRRRGQEARLRCSPMKGHSHVYWYRQLPEEGLKFMVYLQKENIIDESGMPKERFSAEFPKEGPSILRIQQVVRGDSAAYFCASSPGEGETQYFGPGTRLLVL.

The CDR3 DNA follows: TGTGCCAGCAGTTCCAAGACAGGGGTAACCGGGGAGCTGTTTTTT. Protein: CASSSKTGVTGELFF. The chain uses TRBV27 and TRBJ2-2; TRBD1 matches 8 bases. CDR1 and CDR2 from the germline V gene are MNHEY and SMNVEV (reference sequence). Losses at the gene ends were 4 bases for V and 5 bases for J; bases not matched to a gene: 6. The CDR3 runs to 15 residues.

The chain combines TRBV5-4 with TRBJ2-6; D gene ambiguous. CDR1 SGHNT and CDR2 YYREEE come from the germline V gene (reference sequence). The CDR3 has 14 residues. V was cut by 4 bases and J by 0 bases, with 5 bases left in between. The CDR3 reads CASSLDSGANVLTF. The CDR3 bases are TGTGCCAGCAGCCTAGACTCTGGGGCCAACGTCCTGACTTTC.

The chain carries TRBV19 and TRBJ1-1; D gene uncertain. The CDR3 extends over 11 amino acids. Trimming took off 3 bases at V and 11 bases at J, with 10 bases between the two ends. Germline CDR1 and CDR2: LNHDA and SQIVND (reference sequence). CDR3 residues: CASSIRGRAFF. DNA for the CDR3: TGTGCCAGTAGTATTCGAGGGCGCGCTTTCTTT. The full variable domain, its missing parts supplied by reference TRBV19 and TRBJ1-1, is DGGITQSPKYLFRKEGQNVTLSCEQNLNHDAMYWYRQDPGQGLRLIYYSQIVNDFQKGDIAEGYSVSREKKESFPLTVTSAQKNPTAFYLCASSIRGRAFFGQGTRLTVV.

CDR3 residues: CASSIGGRAHNEQFF. CDR3 nucleotides: TGTGCCAGTAGTATAGGTGGTCGTGCCCACAATGAGCAGTTCTTC. This rearrangement joins TRBV19 to TRBJ2-1; D is undetermined. The CDR3 totals 15 residues. V lost 1 base and J lost 5, with 12 bases in between. The V gene's germline CDR1 is LNHDA and CDR2 SQIVND (reference sequence).

This clone was recorded a few times. The chain combines TRBV29-1 with TRBJ2-1; D is undetermined. The CDR3 sequence is 13 residues long. V lost 4 bases, J lost 1 base, and 8 bases lay in between. Germline V gene sequence: CDR1 SQVTM, CDR2 ANQGSEA. In DNA, the CDR3 is TGCAGCGTTGCGTCGGTATCCTACAATGAGCAGTTCTTC. Translated, it gives CSVASVSYNEQFF.

The chain links TRBV7-3 to TRBJ1-5; D is unclear. The CDR3 consists of 14 residues. The germline CDR1 and CDR2 sequences are SGHTA and FQGTGA. V lost 5 bases, J lost 1 base, and 9 bases lay in between. The CDR3 sequence: CASSPTGSNQPQHF. The CDR3 coding sequence is TGTGCCAGCAGCCCCACGGGGAGCAATCAGCCCCAGCATTTT.

This CDR3 is CASSETPDNEQFF. For the CDR3, the DNA is TGTGCCAGCAGTGAAACGCCGGACAATGAGCAGTTCTTC. The chain is built from TRBV2 and TRBJ2-1; D ambiguous. The V gene lost 2 bases and the J gene lost 5 bases, with 7 bases spanning the gap. In germline, CDR1 is SNHLY, CDR2 FYNNEI. The CDR3 is 13 amino acids.

V gene TRBV5-4 combines with J gene TRBJ2-3; 12 positions match TRBD2. This CDR3 contains 16 residues. The germline V gene has CDR1 SGHNT and CDR2 YYREEE (reference sequence). The junction had 9 bases not matched to a gene; V was cut back by 4 bases and J by 6 bases. The CDR3 reads CASSPGTSGFRDTQYF. As DNA, the CDR3 is TGTGCCAGCAGCCCTGGGACTAGCGGGTTTAGGGATACGCAGTATTTT.

V gene TRBV28 combines with J gene TRBJ1-2; perhaps TRBD1 as D (6 bases). Between the trimmed V and J ends, which lost 1 base and 5 bases, there was a span of 14 bases. The CDR3 length is 15 residues. Germline CDR1 MDHEN, CDR2 SYDVKM. CDR3 nucleotide sequence: TGTGCCAGCAGTTTATCTGGGGGCGCTTTATATGGCTACACCTTC. Protein sequence: CASSLSGGALYGYTF.

The V call is TRBV25-1, the J call TRBJ1-3; TRBD1 matches at 7 bases. Germline CDR1 reads MGHDK; CDR2 reads SYGVNS. This CDR3 is 15 amino acids long. Trimming took 7 bases from V and 2 from J; bases not matched to a gene: 8. CDR3 loop: CASKTGQGAGNTIYF. Written as DNA, the CDR3 is TGTGCCAGCAAAACTGGGCAGGGGGCTGGAAACACCATATATTTT. The complete variable domain, with remaining parts taken from reference TRBV25-1 and TRBJ1-3, reads EADIYQTPRYLVIGTGKKITLECSQTMGHDKMYWYQQDPGMELHLIHYSYGVNSTEKGDLSSESTVSRIRTEHFPLTLESARPSHTSQYLCASKTGQGAGNTIYFGEGSWLTVV.

V gene TRBV2 combines with J gene TRBJ1-2, with TRBD1 as a possible D gene (5 bases). Trimming shortened V by 8 bases and J by 6 bases, and 19 bases separated the two germline ends. Germline assignment: CDR1 SNHLY and CDR2 FYNNEI. This CDR3 comprises 14 residues. The CDR3 DNA is TGTGCCAGCCAAAAGGGGCAGGCCTTGGATGGCTACACCTTC. Encoded protein: CASQKGQALDGYTF.

The chain recombines TRBV27 with TRBJ2-2; no firm D call. Germline lookup yields CDR1 MNHEY and CDR2 SMNVEV (reference sequence). V lost 2 bases and J lost 7, with 5 bases in between. The CDR3 contains 12 residues. The CDR3 sequence is CASSLRFGELFF. CDR3 bases: TGTGCCAGCAGTTTAAGGTTCGGGGAGCTGTTTTTT.